This T cell receptor beta chain was identified during a study of blood T cell repertoires in COVID-19. Across the whole study: Researchers got acute and convalescent COVID-19 samples from the United States, Italy and Spain. Nucleic acid was either cDNA or gDNA, and it came from T cells, B-cell-depleted T cells, or PBMCs.

This clone was seen a single time. Participants' own reports of clinical history determined their cohort assignment. In the study's own analysis: Estimated nucleated cell counts came from reference gene primer amplification. Clones were sequenced by immunoSEQ multiplex PCR, and TCRdb holds only the in-frame ones, with some missing. V, J and clone size reflect that table, while D and trimming were determined from the DNA. The table records some 390,000 clones, roughly nine tenths of them present only once. CDR1 is SGHKS, CDR2 YYEKEE, per germline (reference sequence). CDR3 size: 15 residues. V lost 0 bases and J 7 bases, leaving 17 bases between the germline ends.

Input material: PBMCs or T cells enriched from blood (not recorded which). The receptor was derived from a man aged 30 to 45 who had recovered from COVID-19. V gene TRBV5-5 combines with J gene TRBJ2-7; a possible D gene is TRBD2 (6 bases). This CDR3 reads CASSLEAGRGREQYF. CDR3 DNA sequence: TGTGCCAGCAGCTTGGAGGCGGGACGTGGTCGAGAGCAGTACTTC. The full variable domain, completed using reference TRBV5-5 and TRBJ2-7, is DAGVTQSPTHLIKTRGQQVTLRCSPISGHKSVSWYQQVLGQGPQFIFQYYEKEERGRGNFPDRFSARQFPNYSSELNVNALLLGDSALYLCASSLEAGRGREQYFGPGTRLTVT.